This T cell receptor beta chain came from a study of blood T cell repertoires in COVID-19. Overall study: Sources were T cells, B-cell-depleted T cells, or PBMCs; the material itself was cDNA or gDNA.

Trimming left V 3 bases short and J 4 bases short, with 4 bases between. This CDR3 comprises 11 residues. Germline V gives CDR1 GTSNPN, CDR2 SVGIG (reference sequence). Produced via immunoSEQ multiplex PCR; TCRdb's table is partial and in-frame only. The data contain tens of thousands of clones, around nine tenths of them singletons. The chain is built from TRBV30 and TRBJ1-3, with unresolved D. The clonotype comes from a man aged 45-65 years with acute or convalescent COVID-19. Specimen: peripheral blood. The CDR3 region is CAWRRGNTIYF. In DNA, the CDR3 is TGTGCCTGGAGGAGGGGAAACACCATATATTTT.